Sequencing of this TCR beta chain was carried out in a study of T cells after yellow fever vaccination. This clonotype has at least ten counts. What it recognizes is unknown. Study results and limitations: Relatively few clonotypes were ones that appeared in both CD4 and CD8 compartments. Abundant bulk-derived clonotypes could contaminate FACS-sorted repertoires.

The V end was cut by 3 bases, the J end by 6 bases, with 18 bases between. This CDR3 has 14 residues. The germline gives CDR1 SQVTM, CDR2 ANQGSEA. A 5'RACE template-switching step, the method used to make TCR cDNA, added a universal primer site and UMIs. TCRdb fed the 5' RACE reads into MiXCR, producing one record per CDR3 protein. The data hold a few hundred thousand distinct CDR3 sequences, with around 13% observed a single time. This chain uses TRBV29-1 with TRBJ2-7, with D possibly TRBD1 on 7 matching bases. Sequenced here: CD4+ T cells sorted from PBMCs, sampled 45 days after the yellow fever booster vaccination. The clonotype originates from a man between 25 and 39 years old who received the YFV17D yellow fever vaccine. CDR3 in DNA: TGCAGCGTTGAGTTGGGGCAGGGGGGTACCGAGCAGTACTTC. Translated: CSVELGQGGTEQYF.